Presented here are 4 T cell receptor beta chains from one specimen sequenced in a study of T cell changes during pregnancy in multiple sclerosis (dated by TCRdb to the late 2010s). Library preparation used the immunoSEQ multiplex PCR assay. This immuneACCESS table, as held by TCRdb, lists in-frame sequences with V and J called but not all clones. Of the missing ones, under half trace to an unresolved V gene in checked studies; the others have no known cause. This sample gives approximately 27,000 clones in total; approximately 92% of them show up just once. The ten largest account for around 0.67% of the sample. The sequencing used CD4+ T cells from peripheral blood mononuclear cells, collected in the first trimester of pregnancy. All receptors come from a female donor with multiple sclerosis, enrolled in a pregnancy study.

This chain joins TRBV9 and TRBJ2-2; D is perhaps TRBD2 (6 bases). CDR1 is SGDLS, CDR2 YYNGEE, per germline. Trimming left V 0 bases short and J 3 bases short, with 9 bases between. This CDR3 is built from 15 residues. The CDR3 here is CASSVGGVHTGELFF. CDR3 coding DNA: TGTGCCAGCAGCGTAGGCGGGGTTCACACCGGGGAGCTGTTTTTT.

The J gene is TRBJ1-4, the V gene TRBV5-1, with unresolved D. The length of the CDR3 is 13 residues. The V and J ends lost 4 bases and 6 bases respectively, with 10 bases between them. The V gene's germline CDR1 is SGHRS and CDR2 YFSETQ. In DNA form, the CDR3 reads TGCGCCAGCAGCCCACCCTCGGATGAAAAACTGTTTTTT. Its translation: CASSPPSDEKLFF.

The V and J genes are TRBV7-8 and TRBJ2-3, with 9 bases aligning to TRBD1. The CDR3 has 15 residues. Germline values: CDR1 SGHVS, CDR2 FQNEAQ. The trim removed 3 bases at V and 0 bases at J, leaving 1 base unmatched. This CDR3 is CASSFDRGSTDTQYF. CDR3 nucleotide sequence: TGTGCCAGCAGCTTCGACAGGGGGAGCACAGATACGCAGTATTTT.

This rearrangement joins TRBV6-1 to TRBJ1-1, with D unclear. V dropped 7 bases and J dropped 4 bases, with 7 bases sitting between them. The CDR3 totals 11 residues. From germline, CDR1 is MNHNS and CDR2 SASEGT. The CDR3 coding sequence is TGTGCCAGCACTCTCCCCACTGAAGCTTTCTTT. Translating gives CASTLPTEAFF.